These T cell receptor beta chains were read from a single sample in a study of blood T cell repertoires in COVID-19. Data came from immunoSEQ multiplex PCR; TCRdb stores just in-frame clones and leaves some out. This repertoire shows about 200,000 clones, approximately 86% found once; its top ten account for approximately 4%. The material sequenced was PBMCs or T cells enriched from blood (not recorded which). Source of these receptors: a young woman who had been exposed to COVID-19. Each CDR3 is given with its conserved first and last residue.

V | CDR3
TRBV9 | CASSVGRQPSGNTIYF
TRBV19 | CASSIPGGKPQHF
TRBV7-4 | CASSPGLSGNTIYF
TRBV2 | CASSERSGITEAFF
TRBV4-2 | CASSQEAYNTGELFF
TRBV27 | CASSPSTGDSPLHF
TRBV7-3 | CASSLTSSYNEQFF
TRBV7-9 | CASSQTGRNQPQHF
TRBV29-1 | CSVDDQGDYGYTF
TRBV10-3 | CAISGNRVINYGYTF
TRBV2 | CASSEAGASPGNTIYF
TRBV11-2 | CASSSTDTQYF
TRBV19 | CASKISGTGTYEQYF
TRBV23-1 | CASSHRTVGVSPLHF
TRBV5-1 | CASGGTGYGYTF
TRBV29-1 | CSVHLLPGQGNSYEQYF
TRBV7-9 | CASSSPPGFHSYEQYF
TRBV19 | CASRPQGSNQPQHF
TRBV19 | CASSIIGGITNQPQHF
TRBV27 | CASSSIYRDLSTEAFF
TRBV5-1 | CASSFQGAVEQYF
TRBV30 | CAGWAGGNQPQHF
TRBV19 | CARGQGPSGYF
TRBV5-4 | CASSLDAGRTEAFF
TRBV7-8 | CASSLGAGPLQPQHF
TRBV6-5 | CASSIAQGSPLHF
TRBV2 | CAIQKGTAGTEAFF
TRBV7-2 | CASSLFGTGGTDTQYF
TRBV11-2 | CASSEGGGAIDTQYF
TRBV6-5 | CASSYGGQNYGYTF
TRBV2 | CASSETGQRGEKLFF
TRBV18 | CASSRKSGTGTIVTF
TRBV11-3 | CASSLRGAYGYTF
TRBV2 | CASSETGDSPLHF
TRBV2 | CASSYSGTGFDGYTF
TRBV14 | CASNNRDLTYEQYF
TRBV2 | CASSKVSGVRDEQYF
TRBV15 | CATSRDPDRDLQPQHF
TRBV5-6 | CASSLGTELGYTF
TRBV5-1 | CASSWREGPTYEQYF
TRBV4-1 | CASSGLHRTDQSSYEQYF
TRBV19 | CASSNMGGETQYF
TRBV5-6 | CASSLSQGAWNSNQPQHF
TRBV7-7 | CASSFMGENTQYF
TRBV27 | CASSSTTGGYNEQFF
TRBV7-2 | CASSLGRDRGHQPQHF
TRBV11-2 | CASSLLGTGTEAFF
TRBV6-6 | CASSYLLAPYEQYF
TRBV10-3 | CAIRTGNLNTEAFF
TRBV27 | CASSWRGGLSYNEQFF
TRBV2 | CASSATGGAYNEQFF
TRBV9 | CASSTEGQGGPQHF
TRBV7-8 | CASSLGVRINQPQHF
TRBV7-9 | CASSATWGDAYNSPLHF
TRBV10-3 | CAISQGANTEAFF